The rows below give T cell receptor beta chains drawn from one sample of a study of blood T cell repertoires in COVID-19. Some clones are missing from TCRdb's copy, which holds only in-frame ones; the method was immunoSEQ multiplex PCR. The sample shows about 150,000 clones, 76% of them seen only once. Sequenced: peripheral blood. All receptors derive from a woman older than 75 with acute or convalescent COVID-19. Both conserved end residues are part of each CDR3. A D gene is named only where the DNA matches it firmly. The listing skips clone size in some rows; elsewhere it reads once, few, many or a size class.

v_gene,j_gene,d_gene,abundance,CDR3nt,CDR3aa
TRBV10-3,TRBJ2-7,.,.,TGTGCCATCCCAGGGAACGGGACTGAGGAGCAGTACTTC,CAIPGNGTEEQYF
TRBV5-4,TRBJ1-4,.,.,TGTGCCAGCAGCTTGGCCACGAATGAGGATAAACTGTTTTTT,CASSLATNEDKLFF
TRBV27,TRBJ1-6,.,.,TGTGCCAGCAGTTTCGGGTCAAATTCACCCCTCCACTTT,CASSFGSNSPLHF
TRBV5-1,TRBJ2-7,.,.,TGCGCCAGCAGCTTGCGCGGGAACGGCTACGAGCAGTACTTC,CASSLRGNGYEQYF
TRBV7-9,TRBJ2-7,.,.,TGTGCCAGCAGCTTAGCGGGACTTTCCTACGAGCAGTACTTC,CASSLAGLSYEQYF
TRBV2,TRBJ1-1,.,few,TGTGCCAGCAGTGTCAGGGAAGGCACTGAAGCTTTCTTT,CASSVREGTEAFF
TRBV19,TRBJ1-1,.,.,TGTGCCAGTAGCCAATACACGGCGGTGAGTACTGAAGCTTTCTTT,CASSQYTAVSTEAFF
TRBV5-1,TRBJ2-1,TRBD2,.,TGCGCCACCCGACTAGCGGGGGAAACCTACAATGAGCAGTTCTTC,CATRLAGETYNEQFF
TRBV11-2,TRBJ2-1,TRBD2,few,TGTGCCAGCAGCCCGCCTGGGACTAGCAGAGTCAATGAGCAGTTCTTC,CASSPPGTSRVNEQFF
TRBV7-2,TRBJ1-1,TRBD1,.,TGTGCCAGCAGCCCAAGACAGGGGGGCAACGGCACTGAAGCTTTCTTT,CASSPRQGGNGTEAFF
TRBV7-2,TRBJ2-6,TRBD1,.,TGTGCCAGCAGCCGCCGGACAGGGGGTTCCGGGGCCAACGTCCTGACTTTC,CASSRRTGGSGANVLTF
TRBV11-2,TRBJ2-1,TRBD1,.,TGTGCCAGCAGCCCGTCCCTCCAGGGGGCGTTGTACAATGAGCAGTTCTTC,CASSPSLQGALYNEQFF
TRBV7-2,TRBJ1-3,TRBD1,.,TGTGCCAGCAGCTTAAACCAGGGGGCGGCCTCTGGAAACACCATATATTTT,CASSLNQGAASGNTIYF
TRBV10-2,TRBJ1-5,.,.,TGCGCCAGCAGTGTTTTTGGTCAGAGCAATCAGCCCCAGCATTTT,CASSVFGQSNQPQHF
TRBV7-2,TRBJ2-5,TRBD2,.,TGTGCCAGCAGCCCACGACTAGCGGGGGGGCCCAACCAAGAGACCCAGTACTTC,CASSPRLAGGPNQETQYF
TRBV7-9,TRBJ1-4,.,few,TGTGCCAGCAGCTCCTCTTCAGCTAATGAAAAACTGTTTTTT,CASSSSSANEKLFF
TRBV19,TRBJ1-5,TRBD1,.,TGTGCCAGTAGTGTGAGGACAGGGGGCACTCAGCCCCAGCATTTT,CASSVRTGGTQPQHF